The rows below give T cell receptor beta chains drawn from one sample of a study of blood T cell repertoires in COVID-19. Profiled with immunoSEQ multiplex PCR; TCRdb holds only in-frame clones, not every one. This sample has fewer than 250,000 clones; over 75% occur once, and the top ten carry around a tenth. The sample taken for sequencing was peripheral blood. These receptors were collected from a man between 50 and 59 years old with COVID-19, enrolled during active disease. CDR3s include the opening cysteine and the closing phenylalanine or tryptophan. The order of the fields is CDR3 length, clone size, V gene, J gene, D gene, CDR3 DNA, CDR3 protein. D genes are given only for firm matches. Clone size is not always given. Where it is, it says once, few, many or a class for expanded clones.

>17|.|TRBV9|TRBJ2-5|.
TGTGCCAGCAGCCCCACCGGGACTAGGGGGCCCCTGGAGACCCAGTACTTC
CASSPTGTRGPLETQYF
>14|.|TRBV12-5|TRBJ2-1|.
TGTGCTAGTGGTTTGGCCCCGAGTGGTAATGAGCAGTTCTTC
CASGLAPSGNEQFF
>13|.|TRBV24-1|TRBJ2-5|.
TGTGCCACCAGTGACCCTGTCGGTGAGACCCAGTACTTC
CATSDPVGETQYF
>14|.|TRBV30|TRBJ1-2|.
TGTGCCTGGAGGGGAGAAACACGCGGCTATGGCTACACCTTC
CAWRGETRGYGYTF
>16|once|TRBV11-2|TRBJ1-4|TRBD1
TGTGCCAGCAGCCTGACCGTCAGGGGGGAGAATGAAAAACTGTTTTTT
CASSLTVRGENEKLFF
>15|.|TRBV5-1|TRBJ2-1|TRBD2
TGCGCCAGCAGCTTGGGACTAGCGGGGGTCGATGAGCAGTTCTTC
CASSLGLAGVDEQFF
>13|.|TRBV10-3|TRBJ1-2|.
TGTGCCATCAGCGGCAGGTGGATCTATGGCTACACCTTC
CAISGRWIYGYTF
>15|few|TRBV13|TRBJ2-7|TRBD2
TGTGCCAGCAGCTTAGGCGGGAGGATGGAAGGCGAGCAGTACTTC
CASSLGGRMEGEQYF
>18|.|TRBV24-1|TRBJ2-1|TRBD2
TGTGCCACCAGTGATTTTGGGGGGAGCGGGGTCCGTGGCAATGAGCAGTTCTTC
CATSDFGGSGVRGNEQFF
>16|.|TRBV5-4|TRBJ2-6|TRBD2
TGTGCCAGCAGCCCGGGAGGGGGCTCTGGGGCCAACGTCCTGACTTTC
CASSPGGGSGANVLTF
>16|.|TRBV11-2|TRBJ2-7|.
TGTGCCAGCAGCTTTAGTAGCTCTAGCCGAACCTACGAGCAGTACTTC
CASSFSSSSRTYEQYF
>13|few|TRBV19|TRBJ2-7|TRBD2
TGTGCCAGTTCAGCGGGAGCGACCTACGAGCAGTACTTC
CASSAGATYEQYF
>14|.|TRBV2|TRBJ1-1|TRBD1
TGTGCCAGCAGTGGGGACAGATTCAACACTGAAGCTTTCTTT
CASSGDRFNTEAFF
>14|.|TRBV7-9|TRBJ1-3|.
TGTGCCAGCAGCTTCGCCACCGGGACATATGCCATATATTTT
CASSFATGTYAIYF
>16|.|TRBV21-1|TRBJ2-7|.
TGTGCCAGCAGCAAAGAGGGGCGGGAGACGGACTACGAGCAGTACTTC
CASSKEGRETDYEQYF
>16|.|TRBV7-8|TRBJ1-1|TRBD1
TGTGCCAGCAGCCTAGGGGGCACAGGGTGGAACACTGAAGCTTTCTTT
CASSLGGTGWNTEAFF
>12|.|TRBV19|TRBJ2-7|.
TGTGCCAGTAGTATTCGCGGCTACGAGCAGTACTTC
CASSIRGYEQYF
>14|.|TRBV18|TRBJ2-7|TRBD2
TGTGCCAGCTCACCCCGGGATAGCGGGAGTGGGCAGTACTTC
CASSPRDSGSGQYF
>13|.|TRBV7-2|TRBJ1-4|TRBD1
TGTGCCAGCATACAGGGGCGATGGGAAAAACTGTTTTTT
CASIQGRWEKLFF
>16|few|TRBV6-5|TRBJ2-5|.
TGTGCCAGCAGTTACTCCAGGGGAGGGGGAAGAGAGACCCAGTACTTC
CASSYSRGGGRETQYF
>13|.|TRBV2|TRBJ2-7|.
TGTGCCAGCAGCTCTCGGCGGGGCTACGAGCAGTACTTC
CASSSRRGYEQYF
>15|.|TRBV7-2|TRBJ2-1|TRBD1
TGTGCCAGCAGCTGGGGACAGGGGTCCTACAATGAGCAGTTCTTC
CASSWGQGSYNEQFF
>17|.|TRBV3-1/TRBV3-2|TRBJ1-4|.
TGTGCCAGCAGCCAAGGCGGGGAGTTCAGGGCGTGGGAAAAACTGTTTTTT
CASSQGGEFRAWEKLFF
>14|.|TRBV4-2|TRBJ1-2|TRBD1
TGTGCCAGCAGCCCCGATACAGGGGATTATGGCTACACCTTC
CASSPDTGDYGYTF
>15|.|TRBV7-3|TRBJ2-5|.
TGTGCCAGCAGCTTTCGGGGGGCGGAACAAGAGACCCAGTACTTC
CASSFRGAEQETQYF
>12|.|TRBV29-1|TRBJ1-1|.
TGCAGCGTTGGAGGGAAGGACACTGAAGCTTTCTTT
CSVGGKDTEAFF
>14|.|TRBV5-6|TRBJ1-4|.
TGTGCCAGCAGCTTTGGGGGGGCTGGTGAAAAACTGTTTTTT
CASSFGGAGEKLFF
>18|.|TRBV7-9|TRBJ2-2|.
TGTGCCAGCAGCTTAGGGCAGGGGCCTCCACGGCGATTCGGGGAGCTGTTTTTT
CASSLGQGPPRRFGELFF
>19|.|TRBV5-4|TRBJ2-1|.
TGTGCCAGCAGCTCAATACCCCTTCACAGGGCTAGCTCCTACAATGAGCAGTTCTTC
CASSSIPLHRASSYNEQFF
>14|once|TRBV5-6|TRBJ1-5|.
TGTGCCAGCAGCTTGGGCGAGGTGAATCAGCCCCAGCATTTT
CASSLGEVNQPQHF
>16|few|TRBV18|TRBJ2-5|.
TGTGCCAGCTCACCACCGCGGGGCCTACCTCAAGAGACCCAGTACTTC
CASSPPRGLPQETQYF
>14|.|TRBV5-1|TRBJ2-1|TRBD1
TGCGCCAGCAGACAAGACAGGGCGTACAATGAGCAGTTCTTC
CASRQDRAYNEQFF
>13|once|TRBV30|TRBJ1-2|.
TGTGCCTGGAGTGTTCGGGGTACGAATGGCTACACCTTC
CAWSVRGTNGYTF
>15|.|TRBV7-2|TRBJ2-7|.
TGTGCCAGCAGCTTAGACAGGCTATACACCTACGAGCAGTACTTC
CASSLDRLYTYEQYF
>14|.|TRBV6-1|TRBJ2-7|.
TGTGCCAGCAGTGAGTCGACAGAACCCTACGAGCAGTACTTC
CASSESTEPYEQYF
>17|.|TRBV15|TRBJ2-6|TRBD1
TGTGCCACCGGACAGGGGAGCATTTCCTCTGGGGCCAACGTCCTGACTTTC
CATGQGSISSGANVLTF
>16|.|TRBV6-5|TRBJ2-3|TRBD2
TGTGCCAGCAGTTACCACCTAGCGGGGGGACTGAATACGCAGTATTTT
CASSYHLAGGLNTQYF
>14|.|TRBV13|TRBJ2-7|.
TGTGCCAGCAGCTCCGCCCCCAGGGCGAGGGAGCAGTACTTC
CASSSAPRAREQYF
>15|.|TRBV5-1|TRBJ1-1|.
TGCGCCAGCAGCTTGGTTTTATTAGGCGGCCCTGAAGCTTTCTTT
CASSLVLLGGPEAFF
>17|.|TRBV9|TRBJ2-2|TRBD2
TGTGCCAGCAGCGTAAGTAGCGGGACCACGAACACCGGGGAGCTGTTTTTT
CASSVSSGTTNTGELFF
>19|few|TRBV4-2|TRBJ2-1|TRBD2
TGTGCCAGCAGCCAAGTACCCAGACTTGCGGGAGTTTTCTACAATGAGCAGTTCTTC
CASSQVPRLAGVFYNEQFF
>16|.|TRBV27|TRBJ2-7|.
TGTGCCAGCAGTTTGGTGAGACAGGCCGGCTCCTACGAGCAGTACTTC
CASSLVRQAGSYEQYF
>15|once|TRBV19|TRBJ1-4|TRBD1
TGTGCCAGTAGAAAGGGACAGGGGGTTAATGAAAAACTGTTTTTT
CASRKGQGVNEKLFF
>18|.|TRBV11-3|TRBJ2-3|TRBD2
TGTGCCAGCAGCTTCGGTTCGGTTGCGGGAGGAAGCACAGATACGCAGTATTTT
CASSFGSVAGGSTDTQYF
>15|.|TRBV30|TRBJ1-1|.
TGTGCCTGGAGTGTTTTGGGGGGGAAGGGGACTGAAGCTTTCTTT
CAWSVLGGKGTEAFF
>14|.|TRBV10-3|TRBJ2-1|TRBD2
TGTGCCATCAGCGGACTAGCGGGAATCGGTGAGCAGTTCTTC
CAISGLAGIGEQFF
>12|.|TRBV6-5|TRBJ2-1|.
TGTGCCAGCAGTTACCTGGGCCATGAGCAGTTCTTC
CASSYLGHEQFF